This T cell receptor (beta chain) was identified in a study of identical twins. The study's findings and limits: Out-of-frame beta sequences exhibited a weaker degree of excess twin sharing. Abundant cord blood beta clonotypes carried fewer insertions; memory repertoires showed none.

One entry per CDR3 protein results from TCRdb running MiXCR on the 5' RACE reads. This sample has 690,000 or so distinct CDR3 sequences; 8% to 9% occur once, and the top ten carry 0.98%. This clonotype was counted a few times. Its antigen is undetermined. V dropped 2 bases and J dropped 4 bases, with 9 bases sitting between them. Per the germline V gene, CDR1 is MGHRA and CDR2 is YSYEKL. The CDR3 is made up of 13 amino acids. These data also formed part of another study, on yellow fever vaccine responses in identical twins.

The sequencing input was PBMCs. The receptor was derived from a woman between 18 and 30 years old in good health. This chain uses TRBV4-1 with TRBJ2-7; no reliable D call. This CDR3 reads CASSQRTEYEQYF. In DNA, the CDR3 is TGCGCCAGCAGCCAACGCACAGAATACGAGCAGTACTTC.